These 2 T cell receptor beta chains were sequenced from one sample in a study of response to subunit inactivated influenza vaccine. Each CDR3 protein is one row after TCRdb ran MiXCR on the RT-PCR reads. The data show approximately 160,000 distinct CDR3 sequences, around 10% seen once. This specimen consisted of CD8+ T cells sorted from PBMCs, obtained roughly 24 months after vaccination. These receptors were obtained from a man aged 50 to 69 who received an inactivated influenza vaccine.

In this sample, this clonotype turned up many times. The chain links TRBV2 to TRBJ2-3, with 12 bases identical to TRBD2. J lost 2 bases, V lost 9 bases, and 3 bases had no gene match. The CDR3 length is 14 residues. Germline CDR1 reads SNHLY; CDR2 reads FYNNEI. The DNA for the CDR3 is TGTGCCAGTACTAGCGGGAGGCTCACAGATACGCAGTATTTT. This encodes CASTSGRLTDTQYF.

This chain links TRBV24-1 with TRBJ2-1; D not certain. Germline V CDR1 and CDR2: KGHDR, SFDVKD. This CDR3 comprises 14 residues. The V end was cut by 4 bases, the J end by 5 bases, with 11 bases between. The CDR3 DNA reads as TGTGCCACCAGTGAGTCTGACCTAAACAATGAGCAGTTCTTC. Amino acids: CATSESDLNNEQFF.